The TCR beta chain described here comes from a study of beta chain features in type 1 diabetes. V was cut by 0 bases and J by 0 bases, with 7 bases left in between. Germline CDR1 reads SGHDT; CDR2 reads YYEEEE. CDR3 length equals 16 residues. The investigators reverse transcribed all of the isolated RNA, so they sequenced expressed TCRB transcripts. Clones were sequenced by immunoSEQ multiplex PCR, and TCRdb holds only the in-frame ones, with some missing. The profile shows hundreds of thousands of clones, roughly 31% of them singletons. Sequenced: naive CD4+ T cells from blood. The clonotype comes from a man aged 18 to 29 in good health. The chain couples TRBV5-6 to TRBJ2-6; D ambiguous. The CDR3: CASSLVQHSGANVLTF. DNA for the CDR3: TGTGCCAGCAGCTTGGTACAGCACTCTGGGGCCAACGTCCTGACTTTC.